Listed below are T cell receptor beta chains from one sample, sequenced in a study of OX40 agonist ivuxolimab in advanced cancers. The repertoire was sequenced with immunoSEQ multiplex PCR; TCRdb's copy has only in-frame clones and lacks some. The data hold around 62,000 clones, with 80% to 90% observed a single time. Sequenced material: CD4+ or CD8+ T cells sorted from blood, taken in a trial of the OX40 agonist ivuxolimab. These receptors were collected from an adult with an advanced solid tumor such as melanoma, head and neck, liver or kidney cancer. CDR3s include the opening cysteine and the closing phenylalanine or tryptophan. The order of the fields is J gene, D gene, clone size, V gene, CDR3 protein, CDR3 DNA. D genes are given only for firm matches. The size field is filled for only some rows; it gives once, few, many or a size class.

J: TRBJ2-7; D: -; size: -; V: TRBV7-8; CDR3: CASSLARPTYEQYF; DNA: TGTGCCAGCAGCTTAGCGAGACCGACTTACGAGCAGTACTTC
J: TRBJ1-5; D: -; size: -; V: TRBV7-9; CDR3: CASSLAGAAPNQPQHF; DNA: TGTGCCAGCAGCTTAGCCGGGGCAGCCCCCAATCAGCCCCAGCATTTT
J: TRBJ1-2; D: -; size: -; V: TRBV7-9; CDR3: CASGNDRNYGYTF; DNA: TGTGCCAGCGGCAATGACAGAAACTATGGCTACACCTTC
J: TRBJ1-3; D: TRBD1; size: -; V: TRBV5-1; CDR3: CASSLAGTGVGNTIYF; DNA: TGCGCCAGCAGCCTGGCCGGGACAGGGGTTGGAAACACCATATATTTT
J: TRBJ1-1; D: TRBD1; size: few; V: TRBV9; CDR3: CASSVTGGTEAFF; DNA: TGTGCCAGCAGCGTGACAGGGGGGACTGAAGCTTTCTTT
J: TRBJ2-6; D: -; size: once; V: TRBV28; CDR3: CASSPVGSGANVLTF; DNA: TGTGCCAGCAGTCCTGTGGGCTCTGGGGCCAACGTCCTGACTTTC
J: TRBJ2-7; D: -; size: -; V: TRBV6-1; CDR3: CASSRQSGPSYEQYF; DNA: TGTGCCAGCAGTAGACAGAGCGGACCTTCCTACGAGCAGTACTTC
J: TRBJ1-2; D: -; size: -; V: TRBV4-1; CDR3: CASSLGYGYTF; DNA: TGCGCCAGCAGCCTAGGCTATGGCTACACCTTC
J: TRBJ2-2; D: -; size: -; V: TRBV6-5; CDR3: CASSYAGAWTGELFF; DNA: TGTGCCAGCAGTTACGCAGGGGCTTGGACCGGGGAGCTGTTTTTT
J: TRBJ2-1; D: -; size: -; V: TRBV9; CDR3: CASSVYVGTSYNEQFF; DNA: TGTGCCAGCAGCGTATATGTGGGTACCTCCTACAATGAGCAGTTCTTC
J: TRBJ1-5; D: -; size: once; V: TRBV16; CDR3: CASSQVGGNQPQHF; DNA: TGTGCCAGCAGCCAAGTAGGGGGGAATCAGCCCCAGCATTTT
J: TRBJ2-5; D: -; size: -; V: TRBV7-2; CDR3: CASSLVPGQETQYF; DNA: TGTGCCAGCAGCTTAGTCCCGGGTCAGGAGACCCAGTACTTC
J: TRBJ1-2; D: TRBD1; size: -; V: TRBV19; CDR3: CASSPDRGQIYGYTF; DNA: TGTGCCAGTAGCCCAGACAGGGGACAGATCTATGGCTACACCTTC
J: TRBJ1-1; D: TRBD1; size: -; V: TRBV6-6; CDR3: CASSYQGAPNTEAFF; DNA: TGTGCCAGCAGTTACCAGGGGGCGCCGAACACTGAAGCTTTCTTT
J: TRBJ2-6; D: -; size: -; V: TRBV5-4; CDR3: CASSSTQGLGANVLTF; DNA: TGTGCCAGCAGCTCGACCCAGGGGCTTGGGGCCAACGTCCTGACTTTC
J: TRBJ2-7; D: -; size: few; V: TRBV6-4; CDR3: CASKGIPYEQYF; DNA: TGTGCCAGCAAGGGCATCCCCTACGAGCAGTACTTC
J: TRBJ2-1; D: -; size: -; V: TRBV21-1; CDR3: CASMLGEYNEQFF; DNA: TGTGCCAGCATGTTGGGGGAGTACAATGAGCAGTTCTTC
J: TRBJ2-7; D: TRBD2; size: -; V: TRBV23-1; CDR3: CASSQWTSEKDCEQYF; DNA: TGCGCCAGCAGTCAATGGACTAGCGAGAAAGACTGCGAGCAGTACTTC
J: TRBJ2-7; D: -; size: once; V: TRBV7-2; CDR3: CASSLGPPGSVSSYEQYF; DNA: TGTGCCAGCAGCTTAGGCCCCCCGGGAAGCGTCAGCTCCTACGAGCAGTACTTC
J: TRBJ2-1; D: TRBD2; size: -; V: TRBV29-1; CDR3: CSAGPGLAEGNEQFF; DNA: TGCAGCGCTGGCCCGGGGCTAGCGGAGGGCAATGAGCAGTTCTTC
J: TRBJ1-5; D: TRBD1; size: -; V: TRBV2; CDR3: CASMGVLGTAASNQPQHF; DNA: TGTGCCAGCATGGGAGTCCTCGGGACAGCCGCTAGCAATCAGCCCCAGCATTTT
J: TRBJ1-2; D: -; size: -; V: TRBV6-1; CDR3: CASSEGWTLDLEGYTF; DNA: TGTGCCAGCAGTGAAGGCTGGACCCTTGATCTAGAAGGCTACACCTTC
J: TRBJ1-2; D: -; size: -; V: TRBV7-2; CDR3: CASSEPGWGYTF; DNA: TGTGCCAGCAGCGAGCCGGGTTGGGGCTACACCTTC
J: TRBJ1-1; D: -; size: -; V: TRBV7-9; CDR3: CASSFGDGAATEAFF; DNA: TGTGCCAGCAGCTTTGGGGACGGGGCTGCCACTGAAGCTTTCTTT
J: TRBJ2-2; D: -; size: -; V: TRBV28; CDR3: CASCIQTANTGELFF; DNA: TGTGCCAGCTGTATCCAGACGGCGAACACCGGGGAGCTGTTTTTT
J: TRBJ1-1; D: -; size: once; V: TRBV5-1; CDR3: CASSPGRNMNTEAFF; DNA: TGCGCCAGCAGCCCAGGCAGGAACATGAACACTGAAGCTTTCTTT
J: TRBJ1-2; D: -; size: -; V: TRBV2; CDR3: CASSEIGATAYGYTF; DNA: TGTGCCAGCAGTGAGATAGGGGCGACCGCCTATGGCTACACCTTC
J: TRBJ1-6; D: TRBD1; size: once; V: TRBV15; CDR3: CATGQGAGQNSPLHF; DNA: TGTGCCACCGGACAGGGGGCTGGTCAGAATTCACCCCTCCACTTT
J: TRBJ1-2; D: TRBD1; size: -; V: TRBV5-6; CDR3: CASSFGQGVMRGYGYTF; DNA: TGTGCCAGCAGCTTCGGACAGGGTGTAATGCGCGGCTATGGCTACACCTTC
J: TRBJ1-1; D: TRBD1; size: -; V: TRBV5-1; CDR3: CASSSGQGNTEAFF; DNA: TGCGCCAGCAGTTCGGGACAGGGGAACACTGAAGCTTTCTTT
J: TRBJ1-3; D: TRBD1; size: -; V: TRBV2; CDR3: CASSQGGQVVGNTIYF; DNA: TGTGCCAGCAGTCAAGGGGGACAGGTGGTTGGAAACACCATATATTTT
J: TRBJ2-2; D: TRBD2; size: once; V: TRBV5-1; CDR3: CASSFGGSTGELFF; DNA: TGCGCCAGCAGCTTCGGGGGGAGCACCGGGGAGCTGTTTTTT
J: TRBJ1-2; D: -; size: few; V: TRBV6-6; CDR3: CASSPGTNYGYTF; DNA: TGTGCCAGCAGCCCCGGGACAAACTATGGCTACACCTTC
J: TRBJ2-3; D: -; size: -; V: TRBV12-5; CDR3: CASGSYSLSTDTQYF; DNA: TGTGCTAGTGGTTCCTACTCGTTGAGCACAGATACGCAGTATTTT
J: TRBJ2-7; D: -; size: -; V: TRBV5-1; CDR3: CASSLGQNDEQYF; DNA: TGCGCCAGCAGCTTGGGACAGAACGACGAGCAGTACTTC
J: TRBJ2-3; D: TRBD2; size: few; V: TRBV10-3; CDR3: CAISESKGGGAADTQYF; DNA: TGTGCCATCAGTGAGTCCAAGGGCGGGGGGGCCGCAGATACGCAGTATTTT
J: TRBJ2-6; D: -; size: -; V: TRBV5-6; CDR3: CASSLGQAGSGANVLTF; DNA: TGTGCCAGCAGCTTGGGGCAAGCGGGCTCTGGGGCCAACGTCCTGACTTTC
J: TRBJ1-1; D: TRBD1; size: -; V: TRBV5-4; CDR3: CASCDRDTEAFF; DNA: TGTGCCAGCTGCGACAGGGACACTGAAGCTTTCTTT
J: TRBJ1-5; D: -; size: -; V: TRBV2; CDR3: CASSLVGGSNQPQHF; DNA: TGTGCCAGCAGCTTGGTGGGGGGAAGCAATCAGCCCCAGCATTTT
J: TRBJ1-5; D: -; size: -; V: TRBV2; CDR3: CASRSSRSTGDQPQHF; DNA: TGTGCCAGCAGAAGCAGCAGGTCGACGGGCGATCAGCCCCAGCATTTT
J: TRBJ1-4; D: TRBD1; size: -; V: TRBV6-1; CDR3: CASRRDRGVNEKLFF; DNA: TGTGCCAGCAGGCGGGACAGGGGGGTTAATGAAAAACTGTTTTTT
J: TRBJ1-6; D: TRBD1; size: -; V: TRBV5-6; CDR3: CASSLGTEFLSSYNSPLHF; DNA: TGTGCCAGCAGCCTAGGGACAGAATTTTTAAGCTCCTATAATTCACCCCTCCACTTT
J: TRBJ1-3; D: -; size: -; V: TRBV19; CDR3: CASSIGNSGNTIYF; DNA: TGTGCCAGTAGTATAGGAAACTCTGGAAACACCATATATTTT
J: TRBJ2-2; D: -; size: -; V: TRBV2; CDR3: CASSEAGRAGELFF; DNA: TGTGCCAGCAGTGAAGCGGGGCGGGCAGGGGAGCTGTTTTTT
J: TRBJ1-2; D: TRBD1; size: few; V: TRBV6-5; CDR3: CASSFTGAVDGYTF; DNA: TGTGCCAGCAGTTTCACAGGGGCAGTAGATGGCTACACCTTC
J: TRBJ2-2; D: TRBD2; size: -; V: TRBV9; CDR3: CASSVEGRGTANTGELFF; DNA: TGTGCCAGCAGCGTAGAGGGGAGGGGAACCGCGAACACCGGGGAGCTGTTTTTT
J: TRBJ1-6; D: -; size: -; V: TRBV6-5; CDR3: CATRSPESPLHF; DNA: TGTGCCACTCGATCGCCGGAGTCACCCCTCCACTTT
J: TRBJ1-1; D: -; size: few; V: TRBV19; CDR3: CASSIPTGSGTEAFF; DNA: TGTGCCAGTAGTATACCAACAGGGTCAGGCACTGAAGCTTTCTTT
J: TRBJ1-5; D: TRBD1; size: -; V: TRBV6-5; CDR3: CASSSARGHNQPQHF; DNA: TGTGCCAGCAGTTCCGCCAGGGGGCACAATCAGCCCCAGCATTTT
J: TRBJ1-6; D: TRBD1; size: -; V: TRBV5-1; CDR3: CASSPLDRGARNSPLHF; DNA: TGCGCCAGCAGCCCCCTGGACAGGGGGGCTAGGAATTCACCCCTCCACTTT